This TCR beta chain was captured by sequencing in a study of blood T cells in healthy people across ages. With a J-beta primer mix and a sample-barcoded 5' primer, a second PCR ran about 7 to 11 cycles. TCRdb re-derived calls from the 5' RACE reads in MiXCR, one entry per CDR3 protein. The sample lists hundreds of thousands of distinct CDR3 sequences, roughly three fifths seen once, with about a quarter in the top ten. Whole-study results and caveats: Per million T cells, TCR beta diversity dropped about linearly as age rose.

A note on this clonotype: Its antigen remains unidentified.

Germline loops: CDR1 SGHAT, CDR2 FQNNGV. The CDR3 has 15 residues. Trimming took 3 bases from V and 1 from J, leaving 10 bases between them. The sample comprised blood. The sequence was obtained from a man aged 35 to 55 in good health. V and J are TRBV11-2 and TRBJ2-4; D is uncertain. CDR3 residues: CASSFGNLAKNIQYF. The DNA of the CDR3 is TGTGCCAGCAGCTTTGGCAACCTGGCCAAAAACATTCAGTACTTC.